In its sample, the clone carrying this TCR beta chain was seen a few times. This entry is derived from a study of beta chain features in type 1 diabetes. The length of the CDR3 is 12 residues. Per the germline V gene, CDR1 is LGHNA and CDR2 is YSLEER. V was cut by 0 bases and J by 9 bases, with 8 bases left in between. Expressed TCRB transcripts were sequenced because the isolated RNA had all been reverse transcribed beforehand. Sequencing was performed with immunoSEQ multiplex PCR; in TCRdb, only in-frame clones are kept and a portion is missing. The repertoire holds just over 600,000 clones, with about 16% as singletons.

The sample comprised naive CD4+ T cells from blood. This sequence originates from a man between 18 and 35 years old in good health. The genes are TRBV4-3 and TRBJ2-5; maybe TRBD2 (5 bases). The CDR3 reads CASSQDSGAQYF. The CDR3 DNA reads as TGCGCCAGCAGCCAAGATTCCGGGGCCCAGTACTTC.